This entry concerns a single T cell receptor beta chain. CDR1 is SGHDT, CDR2 YYEEEE, per germline. The CDR3 consists of 16 residues. J gave up 6 bases and V 0 bases, and 9 bases lay outside the gene matches. The data stem from a study of shared T cell receptors in the human thymus. Produced via immunoSEQ multiplex PCR; TCRdb's table is partial and in-frame only. The data contain roughly 500,000 clones, roughly 74% of them singletons. The data were also submitted as part of a second study, on human thymus T cells. As that report states: Donor material was obtained from healthy Finnish infants undergoing corrective surgery for congenital heart defects. Resections removed during corrective heart surgery provided the thymus tissue used. An apparent bias in V and J gene usage was seen in thymic and blood repertoires. As related research reported, thymic repertoires overlapped highly among unrelated individuals.

The chain links TRBV5-6 to TRBJ1-2; TRBD1 aligns across 9 bases. This receptor was obtained from a boy less than two years old with a congenital heart defect. Sequencing used thymocytes. CDR3 nucleotides: TGTGCCAGCAGCTTGGTATCCGGACAGGGGTGTAATGGCTACACCTTC. Protein product: CASSLVSGQGCNGYTF.